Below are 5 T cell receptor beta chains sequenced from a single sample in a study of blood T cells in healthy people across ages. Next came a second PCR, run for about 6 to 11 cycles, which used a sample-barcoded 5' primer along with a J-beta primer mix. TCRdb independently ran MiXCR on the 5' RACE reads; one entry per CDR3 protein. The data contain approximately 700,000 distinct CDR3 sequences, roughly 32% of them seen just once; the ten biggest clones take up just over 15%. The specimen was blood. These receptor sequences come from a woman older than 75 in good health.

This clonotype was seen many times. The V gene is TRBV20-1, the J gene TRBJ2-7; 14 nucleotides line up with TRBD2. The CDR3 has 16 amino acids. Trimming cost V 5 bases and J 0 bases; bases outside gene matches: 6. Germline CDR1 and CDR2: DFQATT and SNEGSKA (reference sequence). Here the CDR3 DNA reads TGCAGTGCTGGGGGACTAGCGGGGGTAAGCTCCTACGAGCAGTACTTC. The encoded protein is CSAGGLAGVSSYEQYF.

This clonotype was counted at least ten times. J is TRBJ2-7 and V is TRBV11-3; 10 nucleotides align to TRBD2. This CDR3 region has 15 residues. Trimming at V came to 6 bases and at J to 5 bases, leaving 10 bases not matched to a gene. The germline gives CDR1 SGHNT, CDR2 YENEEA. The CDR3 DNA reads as TGTGCCAGCAGTGCTAGCGGGGGAAGTAGCCACGAGCAGTACTTC. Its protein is CASSASGGSSHEQYF.

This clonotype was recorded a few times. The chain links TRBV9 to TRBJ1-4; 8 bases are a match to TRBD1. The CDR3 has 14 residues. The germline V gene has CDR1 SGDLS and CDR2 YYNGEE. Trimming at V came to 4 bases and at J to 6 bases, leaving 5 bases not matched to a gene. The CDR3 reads CASSQTGVHEKLFF. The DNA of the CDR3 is TGTGCCAGCAGCCAGACAGGGGTACATGAAAAACTGTTTTTT.

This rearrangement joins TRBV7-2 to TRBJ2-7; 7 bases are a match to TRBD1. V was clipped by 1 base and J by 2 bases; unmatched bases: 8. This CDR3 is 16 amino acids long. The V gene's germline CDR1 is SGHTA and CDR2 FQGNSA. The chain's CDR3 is CASSLGGTVVPYEQYF. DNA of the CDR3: TGTGCCAGCAGCTTAGGAGGGACAGTCGTTCCCTACGAGCAGTACTTC.

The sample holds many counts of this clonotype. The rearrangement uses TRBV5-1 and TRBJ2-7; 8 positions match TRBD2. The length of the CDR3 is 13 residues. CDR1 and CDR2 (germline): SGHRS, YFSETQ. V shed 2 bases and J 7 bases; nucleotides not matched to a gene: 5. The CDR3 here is CASSFGGAREQYF. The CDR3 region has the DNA TGCGCCAGCAGCTTCGGGGGGGCAAGGGAGCAGTACTTC. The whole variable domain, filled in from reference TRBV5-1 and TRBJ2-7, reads KAGVTQTPRYLIKTRGQQVTLSCSPISGHRSVSWYQQTPGQGLQFLFEYFSETQRNKGNFPGRFSGRQFSNSRSEMNVSTLELGDSALYLCASSFGGAREQYFGPGTRLTVT.